Shown below are 29 T cell receptor beta chains from a single sample sequenced in a study of identical twins. TCRdb reprocessed the 5' RACE reads via MiXCR and lists one record per CDR3 protein. This table holds about 570,000 distinct CDR3 sequences, more than 9% found once. These data also formed part of another study, on yellow fever vaccine responses in identical twins.

Sequencing used PBMCs. Receptors were obtained from a young woman in good health.

The V call is TRBV18, the J call TRBJ2-1, with TRBD2 matching over 8 bases. The CDR3 runs to 18 residues. Trimming removed 3 bases from V and 6 bases from J; junction bases left unmatched: 16. Germline-derived CDR1 and CDR2 are KGHSH and LQKENI. The CDR3 loop reads CASSPFAGGADKTNEQFF. In DNA form, the CDR3 reads TGTGCCAGCTCACCGTTTGCGGGAGGAGCGGATAAGACCAATGAGCAGTTCTTC.

This clonotype was picked up many times. The J gene is TRBJ2-7, the V gene TRBV10-3; possibly TRBD2 for D (6 bases). The V and J ends lost 3 bases and 3 bases respectively, with 15 bases between them. In germline, CDR1 is ENHRY, CDR2 SYGVKD. The CDR3 runs to 15 residues. CDR3 coding DNA: TGTGCCATCAGTGAAGGAGGGACCAGGGACTACGAGCAGTACTTC. Amino acids: CAISEGGTRDYEQYF.

This clonotype was recorded a few times. The CDR3 is CSVESESGPYEQYF. The CDR3, as DNA: TGCAGCGTTGAGTCCGAAAGCGGCCCCTACGAGCAGTACTTC. The chain carries TRBV29-1 and TRBJ2-7; tentatively, D is TRBD2 (5 bases). The CDR3 runs 14 residues. Germline V gives CDR1 SQVTM, CDR2 ANQGSEA. Trimming pared 3 bases from V and 2 bases from J, leaving 14 bases between.

This clonotype was observed a few times. The chain carries TRBV5-1 and TRBJ2-2, with D perhaps matching TRBD2 (6 bases). The CDR3 totals 16 residues. Trimming left V 1 base short and J 1 base short, with 11 bases between. The V gene's germline CDR1 is SGHRS and CDR2 YFSETQ. Here the CDR3 reads CASSLFSGENTGELFF. The CDR3 DNA is TGCGCCAGCAGCTTGTTTAGCGGAGAGAACACCGGGGAGCTGTTTTTT.

At least ten counts were recorded for this clonotype. As DNA, the CDR3 is TGCAGCGTACGCTCAGCCCGAGGGGATACGCAGTATTTT. It codes for CSVRSARGDTQYF. This chain joins TRBV29-1 and TRBJ2-3, with D possibly TRBD2 on 5 matching bases. CDR1 and CDR2 (germline): SQVTM, ANQGSEA. The CDR3 loop spans 13 amino acids. Trimming pared 6 bases from V and 6 bases from J, leaving 16 bases between.

This clonotype has only a few counts. The chain combines TRBV7-2 with TRBJ2-3; 11 bases line up with TRBD2. CDR1 and CDR2 from the germline V gene are SGHTA and FQGNSA. The CDR3 covers 17 residues. Trimming cost V 1 base and J 2 bases; bases outside gene matches: 5. The CDR3, as DNA: TGTGCCAGCAGCTTAGGCACTAGCGGGGGCTTCACAGATACGCAGTATTTT. Its translation is CASSLGTSGGFTDTQYF.

This clonotype was observed a handful of times. The chain joins TRBV10-3 to TRBJ2-1; maybe TRBD2 (6 bases). Germline V gene lookup returns CDR1 ENHRY and CDR2 SYGVKD. The V end was cut by 11 bases, the J end by 3 bases, with 11 bases between. This CDR3 spans 12 amino acids. CDR3 protein: CAGGPFYNEQFF. The CDR3 DNA reads TGTGCCGGAGGGCCCTTCTACAATGAGCAGTTCTTC.

A remark on this clonotype: No DNA is shown, since the ends of the CDR3 on it are uncertain; the CDR3 is the one TCRdb lists. The chain combines TRBV13 with TRBJ2-2. In germline, CDR1 is PRHDT, CDR2 FYEKMQ (reference sequence). Both ends counted, the CDR3 spans 13 residues. CDR3 residues: CASSPYAAGSCFF.

This clonotype was seen at least ten times. DNA for the CDR3: TGTGCCAGCAAGCTGACAGGGAGTCAAGAGACCCAGTACTTC. Protein sequence: CASKLTGSQETQYF. The chain employs TRBV6-2 or TRBV6-3 and TRBJ2-5; 7 positions agree with TRBD1. Germline V CDR1 and CDR2: MNHEY, SVGEGT. The V segment lost 7 bases and the J segment 2 bases; nucleotides outside the gene matches: 7. The length of the CDR3 is 14 residues.

This clonotype was detected ten times or more. The chain is built from TRBV5-1 and TRBJ2-1; D might be TRBD1 (5 bases). The CDR3 spans 15 residues. Trimming stripped 0 bases from V and 5 bases from J, with 12 bases between. The V gene's germline CDR1 is SGHRS and CDR2 YFSETQ. Here the CDR3 reads CASSLEWQGNNEQFF. The CDR3, as DNA: TGCGCCAGCAGCTTGGAGTGGCAGGGTAACAATGAGCAGTTCTTC.

V and J are TRBV12-3 or TRBV12-4 and TRBJ2-7; D not resolved. CDR3 length: 14 amino acids. Trimming shortened V by 3 bases and J by 0 bases, and 9 bases separated the two germline ends. The CDR3 bases are TGTGCCAGCAGTTTGGTCCAGGACTCCTACGAGCAGTACTTC. Residues: CASSLVQDSYEQYF.

This sequence joins TRBV30 and TRBJ2-2; D not resolved. This CDR3 spans 12 amino acids. The germline CDR1 and CDR2 sequences are GTSNPN and SVGIG (reference sequence). V lost 8 bases, J lost 5 bases, and 12 bases lay in between. The CDR3 protein is CARTPLTGELFF. In DNA, the CDR3 is TGTGCCCGGACCCCCCTGACCGGGGAGCTGTTTTTT.

This clonotype appeared many times. The chain carries TRBV28 and TRBJ2-1; tentatively, D is TRBD1 (6 bases). The length of the CDR3 is 16 residues. Trimming pared 6 bases from V and 0 bases from J, leaving 15 bases between. Germline loops: CDR1 MDHEN, CDR2 SYDVKM. CDR3 residues: CASRAPGASSYNEQFF. As DNA, the CDR3 is TGTGCCAGCAGGGCCCCAGGGGCGAGCTCCTACAATGAGCAGTTCTTC.

This clonotype was detected a few times. The CDR3 DNA reads as TGCAGCGTATTGACAGGGGAGGAAAAACTGTTTTTT. It is translated as CSVLTGEEKLFF. The chain uses TRBV29-1 and TRBJ1-4, with TRBD1 identical over 8 bases. The CDR3 is 12 amino acids. Germline V gene lookup returns CDR1 SQVTM and CDR2 ANQGSEA. V dropped 6 bases and J dropped 8; count of bases not matched to a gene: 5.

The chain carries TRBV5-1 and TRBJ1-1; 8 nucleotides align to TRBD1. V trimming: 1 base; J trimming: 4 bases; junction bases outside the gene matches: 3. This CDR3 contains 14 residues. Germline CDR1 SGHRS, CDR2 YFSETQ. Here the CDR3 DNA reads TGCGCCAGCAGCTTGCTTGGGACAGGCACTGAAGCTTTCTTT. Translated, it gives CASSLLGTGTEAFF.

The V call is TRBV20-1, the J call TRBJ2-5; D remains unclear. Between the trimmed V and J ends, which lost 5 bases and 4 bases, there was a span of 14 bases. The CDR3 sequence is 13 residues long. The germline CDR1 and CDR2 sequences are DFQATT and SNEGSKA (reference sequence). DNA for the CDR3: TGCAGTGCTCCTCCTCCGGGCCGAGAGACCCAGTACTTC. It is translated as CSAPPPGRETQYF.

This clonotype turned up a few times. V and J are TRBV5-1 and TRBJ2-3; unclear D gene. Per germline, CDR1 SGHRS and CDR2 YFSETQ. This CDR3 spans 14 amino acids. V was trimmed by 2 bases and J by 1 base, leaving 8 bases between them. For the CDR3, the DNA is TGCGCCAGCAGCTTTTTGTACGGCACAGATACGCAGTATTTT. Its protein is CASSFLYGTDTQYF.

The J gene is TRBJ2-7, the V gene TRBV24-1; 7 positions agree with TRBD1. This CDR3 spans 15 amino acids. Losses at the gene ends were 3 bases for V and 4 bases for J; bases not matched to a gene: 8. Germline CDR1 KGHDR, CDR2 SFDVKD. The DNA of the CDR3 is TGTGCCACCAGTGATCAGACAGGGAAGATATACGAGCAGTACTTC. Translated: CATSDQTGKIYEQYF.

This clonotype was counted a few times. The rearrangement uses TRBV2 and TRBJ2-5; D may be TRBD2 (6 bases). Looked up from germline, CDR1 is SNHLY and CDR2 is FYNNEI. V was clipped by 10 bases and J by 7 bases, with 10 bases between them. The CDR3 loop spans 10 amino acids. CDR3 coding DNA: TGTGCCACCAGAGCGGGGACCCAGTACTTC. As protein: CATRAGTQYF.

This clonotype came up a few times. The chain employs TRBV29-1 and TRBJ2-5; TRBD1 matches at 8 bases. The CDR3 has 12 residues. Germline loops: CDR1 SQVTM, CDR2 ANQGSEA. Germline trimming cut 4 bases from V and 8 bases from J; bases unmatched to any gene: 6. CDR3: CSVGSGGETQYF. As DNA, the CDR3 is TGCAGCGTTGGATCAGGGGGCGAAACCCAGTACTTC.

In its sample, this clonotype was seen many times. The V and J genes are TRBV12-3 or TRBV12-4 and TRBJ2-2, with D uncertain. The length of the CDR3 is 15 residues. The V end was cut by 5 bases, the J end by 2 bases, with 12 bases between. The CDR3 sequence: CASSPTGLNTGELFF. The CDR3 bases are TGTGCCAGCAGTCCGACTGGCCTTAACACCGGGGAGCTGTTTTTT.

The chain combines TRBV27 with TRBJ2-7, with D possibly TRBD1 on 5 matching bases. The CDR3 is made up of 14 amino acids. Germline CDR1 is MNHEY and CDR2 is SMNVEV (reference sequence). Trimming left V 2 bases short and J 3 bases short, with 11 bases between. CDR3 sequence: CASSLADNVYEQYF. The CDR3 nucleotides read TGTGCCAGCAGTTTAGCGGACAACGTCTACGAGCAGTACTTC.

As for this clonotype: At one of its ends the junction is not consistent with the germline gene, which may arise from a read error. The chain employs TRBV20-1 and TRBJ2-1; possibly TRBD2 for D (6 bases). Germline-derived CDR1 and CDR2 are DFQATT and SNEGSKA (reference sequence). This CDR3 is built from 16 residues. CDR3 protein: CCAVLPSAATYNEQFF. The CDR3 DNA follows: TGCTGTGCTGTCCTCCCTAGCGCCGCTACCTACAATGAGCAGTTCTTC.

The genes are TRBV12-3 or TRBV12-4 and TRBJ1-1; D remains ambiguous. The CDR3 is 15 residues long. V was shortened by 5 bases and J by 7 bases, with 20 bases between the two germline ends. CDR3 loop: CASSRLKGAGHEAFF. CDR3 bases: TGTGCCAGCAGTCGGCTTAAAGGCGCGGGCCATGAAGCTTTCTTT.

There are many counts of this clonotype. V and J are TRBV10-3 and TRBJ2-1; 7 nucleotides align to TRBD1. CDR3 size: 15 residues. Per the germline V gene, CDR1 is ENHRY and CDR2 is SYGVKD. V was pared by 8 bases and J by 7 bases, with 14 bases of the junction left unmatched. CDR3: CAIGMGQSLKNEQFF. The CDR3 nucleotides read TGTGCCATCGGCATGGGACAGAGTCTTAAGAATGAGCAGTTCTTC.

This clonotype was seen many times. The V call is TRBV12-3 or TRBV12-4, the J call TRBJ1-1; no clear D. The CDR3 sequence is 11 residues long. V lost 3 bases and J lost 10, with 9 bases in between. CDR3 loop: CASSLLDVAFF. CDR3 bases: TGTGCCAGCAGTTTGTTAGACGTAGCTTTCTTT.

The CDR3 coding sequence is TGTGCCAGCAGATCTGGTGGGGAGCTGTTTTTT. Translated, it gives CASRSGGELFF. The gene calls are TRBV6-2 or TRBV6-3 and TRBJ2-2; D not certain. CDR1 MNHEY and CDR2 SVGEGT come from the germline V gene. The CDR3 is made up of 11 amino acids. Trimming removed 6 bases from V and 8 bases from J, with 7 bases in between.

In this sample, this clonotype turned up a few times. V is TRBV7-6 and J is TRBJ2-5; 12 nucleotides line up with TRBD2. J was trimmed by 2 bases and V by 7 bases; bases with no gene match: 5. Germline loops: CDR1 SGHVS, CDR2 FNYEAQ. The CDR3 covers 15 residues. The CDR3 loop is CASTRLAGVQETQYF. The CDR3 coding sequence is TGTGCCAGCACTCGACTAGCGGGGGTACAAGAGACCCAGTACTTC.

This clonotype has only a few counts. J is TRBJ2-1 and V is TRBV10-3, with TRBD2 identical over 7 bases. The CDR3 extends over 14 amino acids. J was trimmed by 13 bases and V by 0 bases; bases with no gene match: 9. Germline lookup yields CDR1 ENHRY and CDR2 SYGVKD. In nucleotides, the CDR3 is TGTGCCATCAGTGAGTCTAGGGTGGGAGGGGACCAGTTCTTC. Protein sequence: CAISESRVGGDQFF.